Shown below are 27 T cell receptor beta chains from a single sample sequenced in a study of blood T cell repertoires in COVID-19. Libraries were prepared by immunoSEQ multiplex PCR; TCRdb keeps only in-frame clonotypes and omits some of them. The table lists roughly 290,000 clones, approximately 88% of them singletons. The specimen sequenced was PBMCs or T cells enriched from blood (not recorded which). The receptors derive from a woman in her thirties or forties who had recovered from COVID-19.

The chain's CDR3 is CASSIDSASTDTQYF. CDR3 sequence (DNA): TGTGCCAGTAGTATAGACAGTGCTAGCACAGATACGCAGTATTTT. The chain employs TRBV19 and TRBJ2-3; the D is unclear. The CDR3 loop spans 15 amino acids. Germline loops: CDR1 LNHDA, CDR2 SQIVND (reference sequence). Trimming took 0 bases from V and 0 from J, leaving 7 bases between them.

This clone has just a few counts. The rearrangement uses TRBV9 and TRBJ1-6; D is unclear. The CDR3 is 14 residues long. Deletions cut 2 bases from V and 8 bases from J, with 11 bases between. CDR1 is SGDLS, CDR2 YYNGEE, per germline. The chain's CDR3 is CASSVGLSDSPLHF. CDR3 coding DNA: TGTGCCAGCAGCGTCGGACTTTCGGATTCACCCCTCCACTTT.

The V and J genes are TRBV19 and TRBJ1-2; TRBD1 agrees at 7 bases. CDR3 length: 18 residues. Germline V gene sequence: CDR1 LNHDA, CDR2 SQIVND (reference sequence). The junction had 14 bases not matched to a gene; V was cut back by 4 bases and J by 0 bases. The CDR3 nucleotides read TGTGCCAGTAGTACACAGGGGCGGGACCCCCGGACTAACTATGGCTACACCTTC. Its protein product is CASSTQGRDPRTNYGYTF.

V gene TRBV6-1 combines with J gene TRBJ1-4; the D gene is possibly TRBD1 (5 bases). Trimming left V 3 bases short and J 3 bases short, with 11 bases between. Looked up from germline, CDR1 is MNHNS and CDR2 is SASEGT. CDR3 size: 15 residues. The CDR3 region is CASSDREGANEKLFF. The DNA for the CDR3 is TGTGCCAGCAGTGACAGGGAAGGTGCTAATGAAAAACTGTTTTTT.

J is TRBJ1-4 and V is TRBV14; a weak D match, TRBD1 (6 bases). Germline lookup yields CDR1 SGHDN and CDR2 FVKESK. V was clipped by 5 bases and J by 8 bases, with 27 bases between them. This CDR3 contains 18 residues. CDR3 loop: CASSYTPGPAGVGEKLFF. The DNA of the CDR3 is TGTGCCAGCAGCTATACTCCGGGACCGGCAGGGGTCGGCGAAAAACTGTTTTTT.

V and J are TRBV28 and TRBJ1-6; D not certain. The germline gives CDR1 MDHEN, CDR2 SYDVKM. This CDR3 has 14 residues. Trimming removed 3 bases from V and 9 bases from J, with 12 bases in between. The CDR3 sequence: CASSFGDLVSPLHF. The CDR3 region has the DNA TGTGCCAGCAGTTTCGGGGATTTGGTTTCACCCCTCCACTTT.

V is TRBV5-8 and J is TRBJ1-2; 10 bases are a match to TRBD1. Germline CDR1 and CDR2: SGHTS and YDEGEE. V dropped 4 bases and J dropped 4; count of bases not matched to a gene: 7. The CDR3 is made up of 15 amino acids. The CDR3 DNA sequence: TGTGCCAGCAGCCCCCGGGACAGGGGTTTCTATGGCTACACCTTC. Translated: CASSPRDRGFYGYTF.

The rearrangement links TRBV15 to TRBJ1-5, with D hard to call. Germline CDR1 reads LNHNV; CDR2 reads YYDKDF (reference sequence). V lost 0 bases and J 7 bases, leaving 4 bases between the germline ends. This CDR3 region has 12 residues. CDR3 bases: TGTGCCACCAGCAGAGATCAGCAGCCCCAGCATTTT. Residues: CATSRDQQPQHF.

The chain has TRBV6-2 or TRBV6-3 and TRBJ1-5; possible D gene TRBD1, 5 bases. The germline CDR1 and CDR2 sequences are MNHEY and SVGEGT. CDR3 length: 15 residues. V was cut by 2 bases and J by 6 bases, with 14 bases left in between. CDR3 DNA: TGTGCCAGCAGTTACCGCAGGGCGTCCGGTCAGCCCCAGCATTTT. It translates to CASSYRRASGQPQHF.

This clone was counted a few times. This chain links TRBV30 with TRBJ1-3, with D unclear. This CDR3 contains 15 residues. V lost 0 bases and J lost 4, with 13 bases in between. Germline assignment: CDR1 GTSNPN and CDR2 SVGIG (reference sequence). The CDR3 sequence is CAWSVMNRGGNTIYF. CDR3 bases: TGTGCCTGGAGTGTTATGAACCGAGGGGGAAACACCATATATTTT.

The chain couples TRBV6-2 or TRBV6-3 to TRBJ2-7, with D hard to call. The V gene lost 2 bases and the J gene lost 3 bases, with 11 bases spanning the gap. The CDR3 runs 14 residues. Germline V gives CDR1 MNHEY, CDR2 SVGEGT. CDR3 DNA sequence: TGTGCCAGCAGTTACCGCCCTTCGAGCTACGAGCAGTACTTC. Amino acids: CASSYRPSSYEQYF.

The chain recombines TRBV7-2 with TRBJ2-2; TRBD2 aligns across 13 bases. Per germline, CDR1 SGHTA and CDR2 FQGNSA. J gave up 7 bases and V 6 bases, and 17 bases lay outside the gene matches. The CDR3 totals 19 residues. The CDR3 region is CASRGPAPGLAGKGGELFF. The CDR3 DNA sequence: TGTGCCAGCAGGGGTCCTGCTCCGGGACTAGCGGGAAAAGGCGGGGAGCTGTTTTTT.

CDR3 in amino acids: CATGGRNYGYTF. CDR3 DNA: TGTGCCACAGGGGGACGGAACTATGGCTACACCTTC. The chain is built from TRBV19 and TRBJ1-2, with 7 bases that match TRBD1. This CDR3 is 12 amino acids long. J gave up 2 bases and V 10 bases, and 4 bases lay outside the gene matches. CDR1 is LNHDA, CDR2 SQIVND, per germline (reference sequence).

The chain employs TRBV3-1 (or the pseudogene TRBV3-2) and TRBJ2-1, with D possibly matching TRBD1 (5 bases). Germline V gives CDR1 LGHDT, CDR2 YNNKEL (reference sequence). The germline V and J ends were trimmed by 4 bases and 4 bases, with 8 bases remaining between them. The CDR3 is 13 residues long. The CDR3 DNA reads as TGTGCCAGCAGCCCCCCAGGGTACAATGAGCAGTTCTTC. Translated: CASSPPGYNEQFF.

The V and J genes are TRBV6-2 or TRBV6-3 and TRBJ2-1; TRBD2 agrees at 11 bases. CDR1 and CDR2 from the germline V gene are MNHEY and SVGEGT. The junction had 3 bases not matched to a gene; V was cut back by 2 bases and J by 0 bases. There are 17 residues in the CDR3. This CDR3 is CASSYIAGGLSYNEQFF. Written as DNA, the CDR3 is TGTGCCAGCAGTTACATAGCGGGAGGGCTCTCCTACAATGAGCAGTTCTTC.

The chain has TRBV19 and TRBJ1-1, with D unclear. The germline V gene encodes CDR1 LNHDA and CDR2 SQIVND (reference sequence). Deletions cut 6 bases from V and 4 bases from J, with 15 bases between. This CDR3 is 14 amino acids long. The CDR3 loop is CASSPPAGLTEAFF. The CDR3 DNA is TGTGCCAGTAGCCCTCCGGCAGGCCTCACTGAAGCTTTCTTT.

The chain links TRBV3-1 (or the pseudogene TRBV3-2) to TRBJ2-7; 9 bases are a match to TRBD2. The CDR3 is 16 residues long. Looked up from germline, CDR1 is LGHDT and CDR2 is YNNKEL (reference sequence). V lost 4 bases, J lost 0 bases, and 7 bases stayed unmatched. The CDR3: CASSPARSGSSYEQYF. As DNA, the CDR3 is TGTGCCAGCAGCCCAGCTCGTAGCGGGAGCTCCTACGAGCAGTACTTC.

The chain recombines TRBV28 with TRBJ1-2; TRBD1 matches 7 bases. The V and J ends lost 6 bases and 8 bases, in that order; junction bases with no gene match: 9. CDR3 length: 13 residues. CDR1 and CDR2 (germline): MDHEN, SYDVKM. CDR3 sequence reads: CASSTQGLGGYTF. CDR3 nucleotides: TGTGCCAGCAGCACACAGGGGCTGGGGGGCTACACCTTC.

The chain has TRBV5-4 and TRBJ1-3; TRBD1 is a possible D gene (5 bases). Germline lookup yields CDR1 SGHNT and CDR2 YYREEE (reference sequence). This CDR3 is built from 16 residues. Deletions cut 1 base from V and 6 bases from J, with 17 bases between. CDR3 nucleotides: TGTGCCAGCAGCTTGCGAAAGACGGGGGGTATAAACACCATATATTTT. As protein: CASSLRKTGGINTIYF.

V gene TRBV6-2 or TRBV6-3 combines with J gene TRBJ1-6; perhaps TRBD1 as D (5 bases). V was cut by 5 bases and J by 8 bases, with 13 bases left in between. The length of the CDR3 is 14 residues. CDR1 is MNHEY, CDR2 SVGEGT, per germline. The DNA for the CDR3 is TGTGCCAGCAGTGTGACGGGCAGGGATTCACCCCTCCACTTT. It encodes CASSVTGRDSPLHF.

V and J are TRBV27 and TRBJ2-6; TRBD2 agrees at 8 bases. The CDR3 runs 17 residues. Germline V lookup: CDR1 MNHEY, CDR2 SMNVEV (reference sequence). After removal of 0 bases from V and 0 bases from J, the junction contained 1 base not matched to a gene. The CDR3 protein is CASSLSAGVSGANVLTF. CDR3 coding DNA: TGTGCCAGCAGTTTATCAGCGGGGGTCTCTGGGGCCAACGTCCTGACTTTC.

The chain is built from TRBV5-6 and TRBJ2-5; 8 nucleotides match TRBD2. The trim removed 4 bases at V and 7 bases at J, leaving 12 bases unmatched. Germline V lookup: CDR1 SGHDT, CDR2 YYEEEE. The CDR3 spans 15 residues. CDR3 protein: CASSAGGAPVVTQYF. CDR3 DNA sequence: TGTGCCAGCAGCGCCGGGGGGGCGCCGGTAGTGACCCAGTACTTC.

The chain has TRBV24-1 and TRBJ2-5, with 9 bases identical to TRBD1. This CDR3 is 16 amino acids long. The germline V gene has CDR1 KGHDR and CDR2 SFDVKD. Trimming at V came to 2 bases and at J to 5 bases, leaving 8 bases not matched to a gene. The CDR3 region has the DNA TGTGCCACCAGTGATTCCGGGACAGGGAGCCGCGAGACCCAGTACTTC. Residues: CATSDSGTGSRETQYF.

This chain links TRBV7-6 with TRBJ2-7, with 7 bases matching TRBD2. CDR3 length: 13 amino acids. CDR1 SGHVS and CDR2 FNYEAQ come from the germline V gene. The V and J ends lost 5 bases and 3 bases, in that order; junction bases with no gene match: 4. The CDR3 coding sequence is TGTGCCAGCAGCCCCGCGGGAGACTACGAGCAGTACTTC. It translates to CASSPAGDYEQYF.

J is TRBJ1-2 and V is TRBV27, with TRBD1 matching over 9 bases. V shed 3 bases and J 7 bases; nucleotides not matched to a gene: 9. Germline values: CDR1 MNHEY, CDR2 SMNVEV (reference sequence). The CDR3 is 15 amino acids. The CDR3 region is CASSFGTGNAGGYTF. Here the CDR3 DNA reads TGTGCCAGCAGTTTTGGGACAGGGAATGCGGGTGGCTACACCTTC.

The CDR3: CASSFQGRMNGYTF. DNA for the CDR3: TGTGCCAGCAGTTTCCAGGGAAGAATGAATGGCTACACCTTC. The chain uses TRBV28 and TRBJ1-2, with TRBD1 as a possible D gene (5 bases). This CDR3 region has 14 residues. V was pared by 3 bases and J by 6 bases, with 14 bases between. Germline V CDR1 and CDR2: MDHEN, SYDVKM.

This chain connects TRBV11-3 to TRBJ2-4, with TRBD2 matching over 11 bases. V shed 5 bases and J 1 base; nucleotides not matched to a gene: 13. From germline, CDR1 is SGHNT and CDR2 YENEEA. This CDR3 comprises 19 residues. The CDR3 is CASSPSILAGGVAKNIQYF. As DNA, the CDR3 is TGTGCCAGCAGCCCTAGTATCCTAGCGGGGGGCGTCGCCAAAAACATTCAGTACTTC.